The 19 T cell receptor beta chains reported below all come from one sample, sequenced in a study of CD8 T cells in Susac syndrome. Roughly 0.45 to 1 ug RNA was reverse transcribed with random hexamers. TCRdb fed the immunoSEQ multiplex PCR reads into MiXCR, producing one record per CDR3 protein. Of more than 200,000 distinct CDR3 sequences listed, less than 95% are singletons. The specimen was CD4+ T cells from PBMCs. These receptors were taken from a human donor with Susac syndrome.

The rearrangement uses TRBV20-1 and TRBJ2-2; 12 nucleotides agree with TRBD2. The length of the CDR3 is 14 residues. J gave up 6 bases and V 3 bases, and 2 bases lay outside the gene matches. The germline gives CDR1 DFQATT, CDR2 SNEGSKA (reference sequence). In nucleotides, the CDR3 is TGCAGTGCTAGCCCTAGCGGGGGGGCCGGGGAGCTGTTTTTT. It codes for CSASPSGGAGELFF.

The chain recombines TRBV12-3 or TRBV12-4 with TRBJ1-5, with TRBD1 identical over 8 bases. The CDR3 sequence is 14 residues long. Trimming cost V 4 bases and J 9 bases; bases outside gene matches: 8. As DNA, the CDR3 is TGTGCCAGCAGTTCCTCGGGACAGGTCAGGCCCCAGCATTTT. This encodes CASSSSGQVRPQHF.

The chain links TRBV3-1 to TRBJ2-7, with unresolved D. Trimming took 4 bases from V and 0 from J, leaving 10 bases between them. In germline, CDR1 is LGHDT, CDR2 YNNKEL (reference sequence). This CDR3 has 14 residues. The CDR3 region has the DNA TGTGCCAGCAGCCCAGTAACGAACTCCTACGAGCAGTACTTC. It translates to CASSPVTNSYEQYF.

This clonotype occurred a few times. The chain employs TRBV12-3 or TRBV12-4 and TRBJ2-7, with D tentatively TRBD2 (5 bases). Trimming left V 3 bases short and J 2 bases short, with 8 bases between. The CDR3 spans 13 residues. As DNA, the CDR3 is TGTGCCAGCAGTTTGGGCGGGCCCTACGAGCAGTACTTC. It yields the protein CASSLGGPYEQYF.

The V call is TRBV20-1, the J call TRBJ2-7; 11 nucleotides match TRBD1. V gave up 6 bases and J gave up 2 bases; unmatched junction bases: 6. The germline CDR1 and CDR2 sequences are DFQATT and SNEGSKA (reference sequence). This CDR3 has 14 residues. The CDR3 DNA reads TGCAGTGCCTTACGGACAGGGGGCACCTACGAGCAGTACTTC. Translating it yields CSALRTGGTYEQYF.

This clonotype came up once. The rearrangement joins TRBV3-1 to TRBJ2-3; tentative D call: TRBD2 (7 bases). This CDR3 spans 16 amino acids. Germline loops: CDR1 LGHDT, CDR2 YNNKEL (reference sequence). The V end lost 1 base, the J end lost 2 bases, and 13 bases lay between the germline ends. In nucleotides, the CDR3 is TGTGCCAGCAGCCAAGGGTACGCGGGGGCCACAGATACGCAGTATTTT. It is translated as CASSQGYAGATDTQYF.

This clonotype was seen a handful of times. The rearrangement joins TRBV18 to TRBJ1-1, with no clear D. The CDR3 has 14 amino acids. Germline CDR1 KGHSH, CDR2 LQKENI. Trimming took 3 bases from V and 3 from J, leaving 11 bases between them. For the CDR3, the DNA is TGTGCCAGCTCACCTCAAACTGCGGACACTGAAGCTTTCTTT. Protein product: CASSPQTADTEAFF.

CDR3 amino acids: CSAPRRGGSYEQYF. In nucleotides, the CDR3 is TGCAGTGCTCCCCGGAGGGGGGGATCCTACGAGCAGTACTTC. The rearrangement joins TRBV20-1 to TRBJ2-7; possibly TRBD2 for D (7 bases). The V gene lost 5 bases and the J gene lost 1 base, with 15 bases spanning the gap. Germline V gene data show CDR1 as DFQATT and CDR2 as SNEGSKA (reference sequence). The length of the CDR3 is 14 residues.

V is TRBV4-3 and J is TRBJ1-2, with a possible D match to TRBD1 (5 bases). The CDR3 runs to 16 residues. The germline V gene encodes CDR1 LGHNA and CDR2 YSLEER. The V gene lost 0 bases and the J gene lost 4 bases, with 15 bases spanning the gap. The CDR3 bases are TGCGCCAGCAGCCAAGACCAGGGAAACCAGGGCTATGGCTACACCTTC. As protein: CASSQDQGNQGYGYTF.

V and J are TRBV27 and TRBJ2-3; D possibly corresponds to TRBD2 (7 bases). The ends were cut back, 8 bases at V and 4 bases at J, with 22 bases in the middle. The CDR3 extends over 16 amino acids. CDR1 is MNHEY, CDR2 SMNVEV, per germline (reference sequence). The CDR3 bases are TGTGCCAGCGAGGCAAGGGGGGGGGCTTTCCCAGATACGCAGTATTTT. Translating gives CASEARGGAFPDTQYF.

The V call is TRBV3-1, the J call TRBJ1-2; D uncertain. Germline CDR1 is LGHDT and CDR2 is YNNKEL (reference sequence). With 0 bases removed from V and 8 bases from J, the gap between germline ends came to 7 bases. This CDR3 is 12 amino acids long. CDR3 in DNA: TGTGCCAGCAGCCAAGATGCAGACGGCTACACCTTC. It specifies CASSQDADGYTF.

The V call is TRBV28, the J call TRBJ2-4, with 9 bases aligning to TRBD2. Germline loops: CDR1 MDHEN, CDR2 SYDVKM. This CDR3 spans 15 amino acids. With V trimmed by 4 bases and J by 6 bases, 7 bases remained unmatched. CDR3 loop: CASSSLAGAINIQYF. DNA for the CDR3: TGTGCCAGCAGTTCCTTAGCGGGAGCAATAAACATTCAGTACTTC.

This sequence joins TRBV12-3 or TRBV12-4 and TRBJ1-2; D may be TRBD1 (6 bases). CDR3 size: 13 residues. The V end lost 4 bases, the J end lost 3 bases, and 9 bases lay between the germline ends. The DNA for the CDR3 is TGTGCCAGCAGTTCGAGGACAGACTATGGCTACACCTTC. Its protein product is CASSSRTDYGYTF.

The J gene is TRBJ2-5, the V gene TRBV27; TRBD1 is a possible D gene (7 bases). Per the germline V gene, CDR1 is MNHEY and CDR2 is SMNVEV (reference sequence). The CDR3 sequence is 14 residues long. Trimming removed 6 bases from V and 5 bases from J, with 16 bases in between. The CDR3 DNA sequence: TGTGCCAGCAGCCCAGGGGGGTTTGAGGAGACCCAGTACTTC. Its translation is CASSPGGFEETQYF.

The chain combines TRBV2 with TRBJ1-2, with 8 bases identical to TRBD1. The ends lost 6 bases at V and 6 bases at J; junction bases unmatched: 3. The CDR3 contains 12 residues. Germline V gene sequence: CDR1 SNHLY, CDR2 FYNNEI. For the CDR3, the DNA is TGTGCCAGCAGGTTGACAGGGGATGGCTACACCTTC. This translates into CASRLTGDGYTF.

The chain combines TRBV29-1 with TRBJ1-2, with D possibly being TRBD1 (5 bases). Germline lookup yields CDR1 SQVTM and CDR2 ANQGSEA. This CDR3 contains 12 residues. V was trimmed by 7 bases and J by 2 bases, leaving 11 bases between them. The CDR3 DNA follows: TGCAGCGCCGAGGGACGGAACTATGGCTACACCTTC. Its protein is CSAEGRNYGYTF. Supplemented by reference TRBV29-1 and TRBJ1-2, the full variable domain reads SAVISQKPSRDICQRGTSLTIQCQVDSQVTMMFWYRQQPGQSLTLIATANQGSEATYESGFVIDKFPISRPNLTFSTLTVSNMSPEDSSIYLCSAEGRNYGYTFGSGTRLTVV.

This chain uses TRBV9 with TRBJ2-5, with D unclear. The CDR3 extends over 15 amino acids. The ends were cut back, 3 bases at V and 6 bases at J, with 18 bases in the middle. The germline CDR1 and CDR2 sequences are SGDLS and YYNGEE. CDR3 in DNA: TGTGCCAGCAGCGCCCTCGGTCCCGAAGTACAGACCCAGTACTTC. The encoded protein is CASSALGPEVQTQYF.

This chain joins TRBV7-9 and TRBJ1-2; possible D gene TRBD1, 6 bases. The CDR3 length is 13 residues. The ends were cut back, 4 bases at V and 7 bases at J, with 13 bases in the middle. CDR1 and CDR2 (germline): SEHNR, FQNEAQ (reference sequence). In DNA form, the CDR3 reads TGTGCCAGCAGCTCGGACAGAATAGGTGGCTACACCTTC. This codes for CASSSDRIGGYTF.

The chain combines TRBV4-3 with TRBJ2-1; TRBD2 might be the D (5 bases). Germline V gene lookup returns CDR1 LGHNA and CDR2 YSLEER. The CDR3 covers 15 residues. V was pared by 0 bases and J by 2 bases, with 8 bases between. DNA for the CDR3: TGCGCCAGCAGCCAAGATCACGGGGCCTACAATGAGCAGTTCTTC. Encoded protein: CASSQDHGAYNEQFF.